This T cell receptor (beta chain) comes out of a study of T cell repertoires in cytomegalovirus infection. The overall study: Public TCR beta signatures marked donors with CMV infection and the matching HLA.

The CDR3 totals 16 residues. J gave up 4 bases and V 4 bases, and 15 bases lay outside the gene matches. In germline, CDR1 is SQVTM, CDR2 ANQGSEA. MiXCR, run by TCRdb on the reads, gives a single entry per CDR3 protein. This table has about 240,000 distinct CDR3 sequences, approximately 7% appearing once. The sample holds many counts of this clonotype. The receptor was isolated from a human donor in good health (CMV status not recorded). Some clones in this sample may be carry-over from other donors' samples. Sequencing used PBMCs. The V gene is TRBV29-1, the J gene TRBJ1-2; 7 bases are a match to TRBD1. The CDR3 nucleotides are TGCAGCGTTGTGAACAGGGGAGAGGGGGCTAGCTATGGCTACACCTTC. This gives the protein CSVVNRGEGASYGYTF.